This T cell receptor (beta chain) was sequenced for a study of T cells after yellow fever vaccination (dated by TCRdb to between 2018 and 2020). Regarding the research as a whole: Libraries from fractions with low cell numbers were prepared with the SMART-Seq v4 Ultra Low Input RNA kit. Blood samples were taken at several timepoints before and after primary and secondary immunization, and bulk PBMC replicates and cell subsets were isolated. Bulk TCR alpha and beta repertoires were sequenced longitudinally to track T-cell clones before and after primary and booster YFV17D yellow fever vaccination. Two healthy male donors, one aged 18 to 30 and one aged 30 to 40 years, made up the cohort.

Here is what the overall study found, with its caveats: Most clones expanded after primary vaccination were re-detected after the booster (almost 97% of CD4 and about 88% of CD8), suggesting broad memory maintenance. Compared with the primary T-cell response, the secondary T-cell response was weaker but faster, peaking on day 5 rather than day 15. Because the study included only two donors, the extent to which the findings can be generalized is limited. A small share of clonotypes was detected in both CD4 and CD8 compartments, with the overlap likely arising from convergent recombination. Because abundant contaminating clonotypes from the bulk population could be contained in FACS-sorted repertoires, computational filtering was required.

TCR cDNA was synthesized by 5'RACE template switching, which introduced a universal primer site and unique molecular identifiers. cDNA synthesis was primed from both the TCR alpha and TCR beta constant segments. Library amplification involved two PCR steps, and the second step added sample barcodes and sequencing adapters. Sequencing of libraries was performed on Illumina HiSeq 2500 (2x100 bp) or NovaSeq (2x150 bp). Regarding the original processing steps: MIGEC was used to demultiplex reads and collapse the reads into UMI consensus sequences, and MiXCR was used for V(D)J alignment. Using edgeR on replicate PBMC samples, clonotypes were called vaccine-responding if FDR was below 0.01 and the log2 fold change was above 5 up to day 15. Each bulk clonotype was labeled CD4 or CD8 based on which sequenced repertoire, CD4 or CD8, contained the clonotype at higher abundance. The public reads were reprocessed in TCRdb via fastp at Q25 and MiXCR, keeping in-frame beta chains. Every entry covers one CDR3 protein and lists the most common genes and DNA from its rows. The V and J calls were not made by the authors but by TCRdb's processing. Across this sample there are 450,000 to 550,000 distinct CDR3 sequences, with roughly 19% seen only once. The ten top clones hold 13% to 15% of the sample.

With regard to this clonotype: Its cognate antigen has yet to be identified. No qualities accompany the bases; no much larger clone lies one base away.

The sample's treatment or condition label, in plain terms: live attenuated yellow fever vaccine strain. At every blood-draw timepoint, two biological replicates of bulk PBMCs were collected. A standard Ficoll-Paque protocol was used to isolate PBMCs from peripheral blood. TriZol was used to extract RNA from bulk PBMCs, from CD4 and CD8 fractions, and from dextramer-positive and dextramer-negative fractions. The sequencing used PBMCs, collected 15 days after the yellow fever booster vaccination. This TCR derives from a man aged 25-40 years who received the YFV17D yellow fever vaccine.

CDR3 region: CASRGGWAITGELFF. The DNA sequence is given as TGTGCCAGCAGGGGGGGGTGGGCGATAACCGGGGAGCTGTTTTTT. This receptor chain uses TRBV6-1 and TRBJ2-2, with TRBD2 matching 7 junction bases. The cysteine opens and the phenylalanine closes a CDR3 of 15 amino acids. The kept DNA is CDR3 alone, 45 bases in frame from the first base. Looking up the germline V gene yields CDR1 MNHNS and CDR2 SASEGT. Relative to germline, V is missing 6 bases and J is missing 5 bases, with 9 bases of the junction outside any gene match.